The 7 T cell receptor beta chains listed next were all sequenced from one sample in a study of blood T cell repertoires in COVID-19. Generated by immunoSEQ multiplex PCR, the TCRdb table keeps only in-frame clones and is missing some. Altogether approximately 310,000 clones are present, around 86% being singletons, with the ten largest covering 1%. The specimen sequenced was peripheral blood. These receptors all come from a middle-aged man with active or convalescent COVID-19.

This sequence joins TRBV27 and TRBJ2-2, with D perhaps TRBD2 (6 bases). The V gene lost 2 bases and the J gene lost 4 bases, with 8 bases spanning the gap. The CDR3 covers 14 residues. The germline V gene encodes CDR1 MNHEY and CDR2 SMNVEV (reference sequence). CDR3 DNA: TGTGCCAGCAGTTTAATGGGAGGCACCGGGGAGCTGTTTTTT. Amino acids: CASSLMGGTGELFF.

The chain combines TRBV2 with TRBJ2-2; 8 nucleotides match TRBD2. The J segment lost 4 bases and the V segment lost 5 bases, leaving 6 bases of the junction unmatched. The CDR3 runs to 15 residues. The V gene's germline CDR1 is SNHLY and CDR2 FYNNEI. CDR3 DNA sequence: TGTGCCAGCAGTAAAAGCGGGAGTGGCACCGGGGAGCTGTTTTTT. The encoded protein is CASSKSGSGTGELFF.

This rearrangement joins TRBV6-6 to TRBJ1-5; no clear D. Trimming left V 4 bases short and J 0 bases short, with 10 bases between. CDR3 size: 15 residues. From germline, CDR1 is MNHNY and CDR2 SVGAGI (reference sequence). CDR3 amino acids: CASSSQANSNQPQHF. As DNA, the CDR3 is TGTGCCAGCAGTTCGCAGGCAAATAGCAATCAGCCCCAGCATTTT.

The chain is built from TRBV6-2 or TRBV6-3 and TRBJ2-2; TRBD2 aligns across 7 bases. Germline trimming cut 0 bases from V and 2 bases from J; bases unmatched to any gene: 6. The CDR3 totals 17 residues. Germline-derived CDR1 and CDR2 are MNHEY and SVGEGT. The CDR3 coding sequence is TGTGCCAGCAGTTACTCTCCGGGGAGGGCTAACACCGGGGAGCTGTTTTTT. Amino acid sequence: CASSYSPGRANTGELFF.

The chain's CDR3 is CASSEVRTSGAPSQETQYF. In DNA, the CDR3 is TGTGCCAGCAGTGAAGTAAGGACTAGCGGGGCACCTTCGCAAGAGACCCAGTACTTC. The V and J genes are TRBV6-1 and TRBJ2-5, with 12 bases that match TRBD2. Germline V gene sequence: CDR1 MNHNS, CDR2 SASEGT. Unmatched junction bases numbered 11, after V lost 1 base and J lost 2 bases. The CDR3 is 19 residues long.

CDR3 in DNA: TGTGCCAGCAGCCCTCAAACGGACAGGGGCACTGAAGCTTTCTTT. This sequence encodes CASSPQTDRGTEAFF. The rearrangement joins TRBV3-1 (or the pseudogene TRBV3-2) to TRBJ1-1; 9 positions match TRBD1. Trimming at V came to 4 bases and at J to 4 bases, leaving 7 bases not matched to a gene. The CDR3 spans 15 residues. CDR1 and CDR2 from the germline V gene are LGHDT and YNNKEL (reference sequence).

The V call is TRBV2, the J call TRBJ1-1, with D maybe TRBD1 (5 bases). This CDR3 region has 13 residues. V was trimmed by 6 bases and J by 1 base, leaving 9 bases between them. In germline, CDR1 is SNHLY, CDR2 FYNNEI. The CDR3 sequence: CASRKDTNTEAFF. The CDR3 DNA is TGTGCCAGCAGGAAGGACACGAACACTGAAGCTTTCTTT.